This entry concerns a single TCR beta chain. Its antigen is unknown. This sample was included in a study of identifying expanded T cells in peripheral blood. TCRdb's copy holds only in-frame clones and misses some; the assay was immunoSEQ multiplex PCR. The sample lists about 90,000 clones, approximately 84% occurring once. General study results and limits: Technical replicates showed around 1.2 changed clones; roughly two weeks around 15; four weeks 19. Approximately 2-week clone count variance significantly increased as total template count grew.

There are 11 residues in the CDR3. The germline V gene encodes CDR1 SGHNT and CDR2 YENEEA. Trimming shortened V by 5 bases and J by 6 bases, and 6 bases separated the two germline ends. Healthy donors had no documented immune events, such as infections, while sampled. Sequenced: blood. This TCR came from a person aged 18 to 75 in good health. The chain joins TRBV11-3 to TRBJ2-3; D is uncertain. CDR3 sequence (DNA): TGTGCCAGCAGCCTCCTTGATACGCAGTATTTT. Residues: CASSLLDTQYF.